The next 19 T cell receptor beta chains were all read from a single sample in a study of CD8 T cells in ankylosing spondylitis. TCRdb redid the calling of the 5' RACE reads with MiXCR, one entry per CDR3 protein. The data show a few hundred thousand distinct CDR3 sequences, with about 15% seen just once and just over 1% held by the top ten. Study results and caveats: Blood of patients with ankylosing spondylitis appeared to be characterized by a TCR beta motif of eight highly homologous variants.

No antigen has been identified for these receptors. Material for sequencing was blood, either unsorted or a sorted T cell fraction (not recorded which). The receptors originated from a male donor with ankylosing spondylitis.

The chain uses TRBV7-8 and TRBJ1-6; 7 bases align to TRBD1. From germline, CDR1 is SGHVS and CDR2 FQNEAQ. V lost 1 base, J lost 9 bases, and 9 bases stayed unmatched. The CDR3 has 16 residues. The chain's CDR3 is CASSLVGQREASPLHF. The CDR3 nucleotides are TGTGCCAGCAGCTTAGTGGGACAGAGAGAAGCTTCACCCCTCCACTTT.

The chain is built from TRBV7-9 and TRBJ2-2, with TRBD2 matching 8 bases. The CDR3 has 15 amino acids. Looked up from germline, CDR1 is SEHNR and CDR2 is FQNEAQ (reference sequence). V lost 5 bases and J lost 6; bases outside the gene matches: 8. CDR3 amino acids: CASSPRGGTAGELFF. The DNA of the CDR3 is TGTGCCAGCAGCCCACGGGGGGGCACTGCCGGGGAGCTGTTTTTT.

There are a few counts of this clonotype. This chain uses TRBV30 with TRBJ2-3; possible D gene TRBD2, 5 bases. This CDR3 has 12 residues. Germline CDR1 is GTSNPN and CDR2 is SVGIG (reference sequence). Trimming stripped 3 bases from V and 4 bases from J, with 8 bases between. CDR3 coding DNA: TGTGCCTGGAGCCCCGGGGCAGATACGCAGTATTTT. Translated, it gives CAWSPGADTQYF.

The chain recombines TRBV2 with TRBJ2-1; 11 bases map to TRBD2. Germline trimming cut 4 bases from V and 7 bases from J; bases unmatched to any gene: 3. There are 14 residues in the CDR3. In germline, CDR1 is SNHLY, CDR2 FYNNEI. The CDR3 DNA sequence: TGTGCCAGCAGTGTTGGACTAGCGGGTAATGAGCAGTTCTTC. It encodes CASSVGLAGNEQFF. Full variable domain (remainder filled in from reference TRBV2 and TRBJ2-1): EPEVTQTPSHQVTQMGQEVILRCVPISNHLYFYWYRQILGQKVEFLVSFYNNEISEKSEIFDDQFSVERPDGSNFTLKIRSTKLEDSAMYFCASSVGLAGNEQFFGPGTRLTVL.

This clonotype was seen only a few times. The chain couples TRBV10-3 to TRBJ2-7, with D perhaps matching TRBD1 (6 bases). The V gene's germline CDR1 is ENHRY and CDR2 SYGVKD. Trimming pared 7 bases from V and 2 bases from J, leaving 12 bases between. The CDR3 runs to 13 residues. The CDR3, as DNA: TGTGCCATCAACCGCGGACAGCCCTACGAGCAGTACTTC. Protein: CAINRGQPYEQYF.

This clonotype was counted many times. The chain has TRBV29-1 and TRBJ2-1, with a tentative D call TRBD2 (5 bases). The CDR3 is 15 amino acids. V was cut by 1 base and J by 0 bases, with 10 bases left in between. Germline lookup yields CDR1 SQVTM and CDR2 ANQGSEA. CDR3: CSVEVASSSYNEQFF. The CDR3 DNA reads TGCAGCGTTGAAGTGGCTAGCTCCTCCTACAATGAGCAGTTCTTC.

This clonotype was found many times. An end of the junction does not agree with germline; a read error may underlie this. V and J are TRBV5-1 and TRBJ1-1; D not certain. The CDR3 is 12 amino acids. CDR1 and CDR2 from the germline V gene are SGHRS and YFSETQ. CDR3 DNA sequence: TGTGCCAGCAGCTTGCGTGATACTGAAGCTTTCTTT. Encoded protein: CASSLRDTEAFF.

This clonotype came up many times. The rearrangement uses TRBV20-1 and TRBJ2-7, with D perhaps TRBD1 (5 bases). The V end lost 1 base, the J end lost 3 bases, and 19 bases lay between the germline ends. Germline V CDR1 and CDR2: DFQATT, SNEGSKA (reference sequence). CDR3 length: 16 residues. CDR3 nucleotide sequence: TGCAGTGCTAGAGCCCCCCCTAGGGGTGGCCTCTACGAGCAGTACTTC. Encoded protein: CSARAPPRGGLYEQYF.

The chain links TRBV4-3 to TRBJ2-3, with D unresolved. Germline values: CDR1 LGHNA, CDR2 YSLEER. Trimming left V 4 bases short and J 2 bases short, with 13 bases between. The CDR3 spans 15 residues. The CDR3 region is CASSLRWRSTDTQYF. DNA of the CDR3: TGCGCCAGCAGCCTAAGATGGAGATCCACAGATACGCAGTATTTT.

This chain connects TRBV19 to TRBJ2-1; 7 bases are a match to TRBD2. V lost 4 bases and J lost 5; bases outside the gene matches: 11. The CDR3 is 16 amino acids. Germline V lookup: CDR1 LNHDA, CDR2 SQIVND (reference sequence). Written as DNA, the CDR3 is TGTGCCAGTAGTAGGGCGGGGGAGACCATTAACAATGAGCAGTTCTTC. Encoded protein: CASSRAGETINNEQFF.

A few counts support this clonotype. The chain uses TRBV7-9 and TRBJ1-3, with D perhaps TRBD1 (5 bases). V lost 5 bases and J 4 bases, leaving 12 bases between the germline ends. The CDR3 runs 14 residues. Germline V lookup: CDR1 SEHNR, CDR2 FQNEAQ (reference sequence). CDR3 sequence: CASSQSGLGNTIYF. The CDR3 bases are TGTGCCAGCAGCCAGTCGGGGCTCGGAAACACCATATATTTT.

The chain recombines TRBV28 with TRBJ2-5; perhaps TRBD1 as D (5 bases). CDR1 is MDHEN, CDR2 SYDVKM, per germline. This CDR3 contains 14 residues. V was pared by 5 bases and J by 7 bases, with 17 bases between. CDR3: CASSPRGRMGTQYF. The CDR3, as DNA: TGTGCCAGCAGTCCTAGGGGCCGTATGGGGACCCAGTACTTC.

The CDR3 DNA sequence: TGCAGTGCTAGAGTAGGCAGTAACTCCTACAATGAGCAGTTCTTC. It yields the protein CSARVGSNSYNEQFF. The chain employs TRBV20-1 and TRBJ2-1; D call uncertain. V lost 1 base and J 0 bases, leaving 10 bases between the germline ends. Germline lookup yields CDR1 DFQATT and CDR2 SNEGSKA (reference sequence). This CDR3 is built from 15 residues.

This clonotype was seen a few times. The V call is TRBV28, the J call TRBJ2-1; 8 positions agree with TRBD1. The CDR3 is 15 amino acids. Germline V lookup: CDR1 MDHEN, CDR2 SYDVKM. V shed 3 bases, J shed 8 bases, and the junction held 9 bases outside the gene matches. The CDR3 is CASSFTGQGVYEQFF. DNA for the CDR3: TGTGCCAGCAGTTTCACAGGACAGGGTGTCTATGAGCAGTTCTTC.

This clonotype was recorded a few times. The J gene is TRBJ1-4, the V gene TRBV20-1, with no clear D. Germline loops: CDR1 DFQATT, CDR2 SNEGSKA (reference sequence). V was cut by 1 base and J by 8 bases, with 8 bases left in between. The CDR3 sequence is 12 residues long. The CDR3 here is CSARAGGEKLFF. CDR3 sequence (DNA): TGCAGTGCTAGAGCTGGCGGCGAAAAACTGTTTTTT.

In its sample, this clonotype was seen many times. The chain links TRBV20-1 to TRBJ2-3; perhaps D is TRBD1 or TRBD2 (5 bases each). Trimming took 3 bases from V and 8 from J, leaving 15 bases between them. The CDR3 sequence is 13 residues long. CDR1 DFQATT and CDR2 SNEGSKA come from the germline V gene (reference sequence). The DNA of the CDR3 is TGCAGTGCTAGTCCCCAGGCAGGGAGTACGCAGTATTTT. It yields the protein CSASPQAGSTQYF.

In this sample, this clonotype turned up a few times. CDR3 sequence (DNA): TGCAGTGCCCCGACTAGCGGGGGGGCAGATACGCAGTATTTT. This translates into CSAPTSGGADTQYF. The chain joins TRBV20-1 to TRBJ2-3; 14 positions agree with TRBD2. There are 14 residues in the CDR3. V dropped 6 bases and J dropped 4; count of bases not matched to a gene: 3. The germline gives CDR1 DFQATT, CDR2 SNEGSKA (reference sequence).

The sample holds many counts of this clonotype. The genes are TRBV12-3 or TRBV12-4 and TRBJ1-2, with D maybe TRBD1 (5 bases). V dropped 3 bases and J dropped 4 bases, with 6 bases sitting between them. The CDR3 is made up of 12 amino acids. CDR3 amino acids: CASSFGGYGYTF. The CDR3 DNA reads TGTGCCAGCAGTTTTGGGGGCTATGGCTACACCTTC.

This clonotype showed up just a few times. The V call is TRBV5-5, the J call TRBJ2-5; D not certain. Germline V gene data show CDR1 as SGHKS and CDR2 as YYEKEE (reference sequence). Trimming removed 4 bases from V and 4 bases from J, with 23 bases in between. CDR3 length: 17 amino acids. CDR3 loop: CASSEELGRLRTETQYF. The CDR3 nucleotides are TGTGCCAGCAGCGAGGAGCTAGGCAGACTTAGGACAGAGACCCAGTACTTC.